This T cell receptor beta chain emerged from a study of blood T cell repertoires in COVID-19. At the level of the study: The origin of the acute and convalescent COVID-19 samples was the United States, Italy and Spain. PBMCs, B-cell-depleted T cells, or T cells were the source of the cDNA or gDNA that made up the material.

Clones were sequenced by immunoSEQ multiplex PCR, and TCRdb holds only the in-frame ones, with some missing. The sample holds about 50,000 clones; approximately 90% are singletons and the top ten take more than 9.5%. This sequence was found in an elderly woman with acute or convalescent COVID-19. Sequencing was performed on peripheral blood.

CDR3 in amino acids: CASSQSRSDRLNQPQHF. The CDR3 bases are TGCGCCAGCAGTCAATCGCGCTCCGACAGGTTAAATCAGCCCCAGCATTTT. The chain is built from TRBV23-1 and TRBJ1-5, with D possibly TRBD1 on 6 matching bases. TRBV23-1 is designated an ORF whose function remains uncertain. Trimming took 0 bases from V and 4 from J, leaving 16 bases between them. The CDR3 is 17 amino acids.